The 16 T cell receptor beta chains listed next were all sequenced from one sample in a study of blood T cell repertoires in COVID-19. The table came from immunoSEQ multiplex PCR; TCRdb's copy has only in-frame clones and leaves some out. The table lists hundreds of thousands of clones, 80% to 85% of them singletons. Sequenced input: PBMCs or T cells enriched from blood (not recorded which). The receptor source for this set is a man in his forties who had been exposed to COVID-19.

The chain is built from TRBV4-2 and TRBJ2-1; D gene unclear. Germline CDR1 is LGHNA and CDR2 is YNFKEQ. The CDR3 sequence is 13 residues long. V shed 0 bases and J shed 6 bases, with 6 bases lying between them. The CDR3 DNA sequence: TGTGCCAGCAGCCAAGAACAGATCAATGAGCAGTTCTTC. It translates to CASSQEQINEQFF.

This chain links TRBV29-1 with TRBJ2-3; 10 bases line up with TRBD2. CDR3 size: 13 residues. CDR1 and CDR2 from the germline V gene are SQVTM and ANQGSEA. The CDR3 DNA reads as TGCGTGAATCGGGTAGCGGGAGGTAATACGCAGTATTTT. Its translation: CVNRVAGGNTQYF.

The gene calls are TRBV28 and TRBJ1-5; the D gene is possibly TRBD1 (6 bases). CDR3 length: 12 amino acids. Germline CDR1 is MDHEN and CDR2 is SYDVKM. V was trimmed by 6 bases and J by 10 bases, leaving 13 bases between them. The CDR3 DNA follows: TGTGCCAGCAGGCCAACAGGGCTTCCCCAGCATTTT. Protein product: CASRPTGLPQHF.

The CDR3 reads CASSSAGTGTPYEQYF. The CDR3 region has the DNA TGTGCCAGTAGCTCCGCCGGGACAGGGACCCCCTACGAGCAGTACTTC. The V and J genes are TRBV19 and TRBJ2-7; 9 bases align to TRBD1. The CDR3 totals 16 residues. After removal of 6 bases from V and 2 bases from J, the junction contained 11 bases not matched to a gene. The germline CDR1 and CDR2 sequences are LNHDA and SQIVND (reference sequence).

The chain joins TRBV10-3 to TRBJ1-2; 7 bases line up with TRBD1. The CDR3 totals 15 residues. CDR1 ENHRY and CDR2 SYGVKD come from the germline V gene. The J segment lost 9 bases and the V segment lost 8 bases, leaving 18 bases of the junction unmatched. For the CDR3, the DNA is TGTGCCATCGCCGAGAACAGGGGCGCGGGCATGAGCTACACCTTC. This translates into CAIAENRGAGMSYTF.

The rearrangement uses TRBV5-4 and TRBJ2-7; TRBD1 agrees at 10 bases. Trimming took 5 bases from V and 1 from J; bases not matched to a gene: 6. Looked up from germline, CDR1 is SGHNT and CDR2 is YYREEE (reference sequence). CDR3 length: 15 amino acids. Written as DNA, the CDR3 is TGTGCCAGCAGTCCGGACAGGGGGAATTCCTACGAGCAGTACTTC. This codes for CASSPDRGNSYEQYF.

The V and J genes are TRBV24-1 and TRBJ2-1, with 8 nucleotides matching TRBD1. Unmatched junction bases numbered 8, after V lost 1 base and J lost 16 bases. The CDR3 runs 13 residues. Germline CDR1 and CDR2: KGHDR and SFDVKD. The CDR3: CATSDFAGQAFFF. CDR3 coding DNA: TGTGCCACCAGTGATTTCGCGGGACAGGCCTTTTTCTTC.

The chain is built from TRBV7-8 and TRBJ1-5; no clear D gene. The V and J ends lost 5 bases and 6 bases respectively, with 11 bases between them. This CDR3 has 13 residues. The germline gives CDR1 SGHVS, CDR2 FQNEAQ. This CDR3 reads CASSAKRGQPQHF. The CDR3, as DNA: TGTGCCAGCAGCGCTAAGCGAGGTCAGCCCCAGCATTTT.

J is TRBJ2-1 and V is TRBV5-8; TRBD2 matches 13 bases. The CDR3 has 18 residues. The V gene's germline CDR1 is SGHTS and CDR2 YDEGEE. V trimming: 4 bases; J trimming: 1 base; junction bases outside the gene matches: 8. CDR3 coding DNA: TGTGCCAGCAGCCAACCGGGACTAGCGGGAATATCCTACAATGAGCAGTTCTTC. Its translation: CASSQPGLAGISYNEQFF.

V is TRBV6-6 and J is TRBJ2-1, with TRBD2 matching over 8 bases. This CDR3 spans 15 amino acids. CDR1 MNHNY and CDR2 SVGAGI come from the germline V gene (reference sequence). Germline trimming cut 7 bases from V and 3 bases from J; bases unmatched to any gene: 8. The CDR3 spells CASTNSGLGYNEQFF. In DNA, the CDR3 is TGTGCCAGCACCAACTCGGGACTAGGCTACAATGAGCAGTTCTTC.

About this clone: One end of the junction does not line up with germline, which may come from a read error. The V and J genes are TRBV7-7 and TRBJ2-3; maybe TRBD1 (6 bases). CDR3 size: 14 residues. The germline gives CDR1 SSHAT, CDR2 FNYEAQ (reference sequence). For the CDR3, the DNA is TGTGCTAGCAGCAAACAGGGCGTGACAGATACGCAGTATTTT. Translation gives CASSKQGVTDTQYF.

The chain carries TRBV27 and TRBJ1-3; D is unclear. The V and J ends lost 2 bases and 0 bases respectively, with 8 bases between them. The germline CDR1 and CDR2 sequences are MNHEY and SMNVEV (reference sequence). The CDR3 extends over 15 amino acids. The CDR3 DNA follows: TGTGCCAGCAGTTTACTTGGCAGCTCTGGAAACACCATATATTTT. The encoded protein is CASSLLGSSGNTIYF.

The chain combines TRBV5-1 with TRBJ1-1, with TRBD1 matching over 9 bases. The germline gives CDR1 SGHRS, CDR2 YFSETQ. The CDR3 extends over 15 amino acids. Trimming at V came to 4 bases and at J to 0 bases, leaving 4 bases not matched to a gene. This chain's CDR3 is CASSRGQGMNTEAFF. CDR3 in DNA: TGCGCCAGCAGCCGGGGACAGGGAATGAACACTGAAGCTTTCTTT.

V is TRBV11-2 and J is TRBJ1-1, with D possibly matching TRBD1 (5 bases). Germline V gene data show CDR1 as SGHAT and CDR2 as FQNNGV. CDR3 length: 14 amino acids. V was clipped by 5 bases and J by 1 base, with 11 bases between them. CDR3 sequence reads: CASSTLTENTEAFF. The CDR3, as DNA: TGTGCCAGCAGCACCCTGACAGAGAACACTGAAGCTTTCTTT. The full variable domain, in which reference TRBV11-2 and TRBJ1-1 provide the parts outside the CDR3, is EAGVAQSPRYKIIEKRQSVAFWCNPISGHATLYWYQQILGQGPKLLIQFQNNGVVDDSQLPKDRFSAERLKGVDSTLKIQPAKLEDSAVYLCASSTLTENTEAFFGQGTRLTVV.

V and J are TRBV5-6 and TRBJ1-5; 10 bases map to TRBD1. Germline V gene data show CDR1 as SGHDT and CDR2 as YYEEEE. The CDR3 covers 15 residues. The V and J ends lost 3 bases and 3 bases, in that order; junction bases with no gene match: 3. The chain's CDR3 is CASSSTGGLNQPQHF. In DNA, the CDR3 is TGTGCCAGCAGCTCGACAGGGGGCCTCAATCAGCCCCAGCATTTT. The full variable domain, its missing parts supplied by reference TRBV5-6 and TRBJ1-5, is DAGVTQSPTHLIKTRGQQVTLRCSPKSGHDTVSWYQQALGQGPQFIFQYYEEEERQRGNFPDRFSGHQFPNYSSELNVNALLLGDSALYLCASSSTGGLNQPQHFGDGTRLSIL.

The chain has TRBV4-2 and TRBJ1-4, with TRBD1 as a possible D gene (5 bases). Germline values: CDR1 LGHNA, CDR2 YNFKEQ. V dropped 0 bases and J dropped 8 bases, with 16 bases sitting between them. This CDR3 comprises 16 residues. CDR3 nucleotide sequence: TGTGCCAGCAGCCAAGACTCGGGGGTAGTTCAGGAAAAACTGTTTTTT. It encodes CASSQDSGVVQEKLFF.